A single T cell receptor (beta chain) is shown here with its context. This clonotype was seen a few times. What antigen it recognizes has not been identified. Per-base qualities were not stored, and no clone one base away is much larger. These data originate in a study of T cells in Graves' hyperthyroidism and ophthalmopathy (dated by TCRdb to about 2019). Some background on the complete study: Peripheral blood samples were taken at initial diagnosis, before any treatment was given. To identify TCR V-J signatures that set the groups apart, the researchers used a discovery cohort of approximately 98 patients, made up of 43 with Graves' ophthalmopathy and 57 with stable Graves' hyperthyroidism. Prospective prediction of ophthalmopathy was tested in an independent validation cohort of fewer than 20 hyperthyroidism patients and 17 patients who later progressed to ophthalmopathy. The roughly 99 discovery patients were divided at random into training and test sets in a 7:3 ratio. The study also compared thyroid tissue and blood T-cell repertoires from five or six Graves' hyperthyroidism patients. After sampling, hyperthyroidism patients received methimazole starting at 30 mg daily, and ophthalmopathy patients received high-dose intravenous methylprednisolone. According to the paper, TCR Vbeta CDR3 sequencing was carried out on approximately 140 peripheral blood samples, which came from fewer than 50 ophthalmopathy, approximately 78 hyperthyroidism and approximately 17 progressor patients. The study at large found these results: In validation, the model predicted progression to ophthalmopathy with 55% to 71% sensitivity and around 72% specificity, a median of about 6.7 months before onset. No statistical method was used to set the sample size in advance, and investigators knew the group allocation. Ophthalmopathy was separated from stable hyperthyroidism by a 13 V-J signature model, with approximately 89% sensitivity and around 81% specificity obtained in cross-validation and 80%/75% obtained in testing. Most expanded thyroid clonotypes (frequency above 0.001) were also detected in blood, a finding suggesting that blood repertoires may reflect thyroid immune responses.

Inclusive of the bounding cysteine and phenylalanine, the CDR3 is 14 residues long. The only DNA kept is the CDR3, 42 bases in frame from the first base. Per the germline V gene, MDHEN is the CDR1 and SYDVKM is the CDR2. The V and J ends are trimmed by 10 bases and 2 bases, leaving 15 bases between them. The TCR beta CDR3 regions were amplified from the RNA transcripts. The TCR CDR3 was subjected to a first round of RT-PCR using the HTBI primer set and the Qiagen OneStep RT-PCR kit. The libraries were constructed in a second round of multiplex PCR and then size-selected and purified. Sequencing of the libraries was done on an Illumina HiSeq2000 using paired-end 100 bp reads. In the paper's pipeline: SOAPnuke was used to process the raw data, with reads discarded if the reads contained adapters or uncalled bases, had a mean Phred below 15, or lacked an exact constant-primer or identifier match. COPE v1.2.5 was used to merge the high-quality paired reads, and each unique nucleotide sequence was defined as a clonotype. Clonotypes were aligned to IMGT TRBV, TRBD and TRBJ reference segments using MiTCR v1.1. The analysis included only V-J combinations with a frequency above 0.0001, which together covered 99% to 99.2% of the repertoires. A TCS score was defined as the ratio of F50 (clonal expansion) to E x V (chaos), with BLOSUM62-based TCRdist applied between CDR3 peptides within each V-J. Welch's t-statistics and random forest reduced fewer than 600 V-J features to 13, which were used in a naive Bayes classifier (R e1071). TCRdb reprocessing: public reads trimmed at Q25 with fastp, clones called with MiXCR, in-frame beta chains kept. Every entry covers one CDR3 protein and lists the most common genes and DNA from its rows. The V and J calls reflect TCRdb's pipeline rather than the authors' work. The sample data list 300,000 to 400,000 distinct CDR3 sequences, and roughly 21% of these were observed just once. Around half of the sample goes to the ten largest clones.

Stable Graves' hyperthyroidism was defined as no progression to ophthalmopathy during 18 months of follow-up. Hyperthyroidism patients were newly diagnosed, with disease duration under 2 months, and aged 18 to 65 years. Any patient with an uncontrolled infection, another autoimmune disease, pregnancy or lactation was excluded. Clinical symptoms, serum thyroxine and TRAb, thyroid ultrasound, and orbital computed tomography formed the basis for the diagnoses. Ficoll-Paque density gradient centrifugation was used to isolate PBMCs from 8 to 10 ml of fresh peripheral blood. Total RNA was extracted with Trizol reagent, and quality was checked on an Agilent 2100 Bioanalyzer.

The clonotype comes from a woman aged 50 to 60 with Graves' hyperthyroidism. The rearrangement combines TRBV28 with TRBJ1-3; confidence is insufficient to name the D gene. Sample: blood. The bases read TGTGCCACCTTTACCCTACCTCCTGGAAACACCATATATTTT. This codes for CATFTLPPGNTIYF.